One and the same sample provided the 26 T cell receptor beta chains below, sequenced in a study of T cells expressing NK-cell markers (dated by TCRdb to 2020 to 2022). The receptor library was made with 5' RACE. The sequencer was an Illumina HiSeq 2000. TCRdb reprocessed the reads, so every CDR3 protein sequence counts as one entry and DNA is not shown. For this sample, the table gives about 5,100 distinct CDR3 sequences. The ten largest clonotypes hold 13% to 15% of the sample. The sequenced sample was blood T cells: a sorted CD56 or NKG2C T cell subset, CD4+ or CD8+ T cells, or bulk PBMC T cells (not recorded which). These receptor sequences come from a man aged 18 to 29 in good health. Donor details come from another sample of the same person, matched by shared clones.

V is TRBV7-6 and J is TRBJ1-5. The CDR3 length is 17 residues. Germline-derived CDR1 and CDR2 are SGHVS and FNYEAQ. The CDR3 protein is CASSLASRGGLNQPQHF.

Its frequency marks this clonotype as medium-sized. The chain joins TRBV7-9 to TRBJ2-3; with no DNA, the TCRdb D assignment of TRBD2 cannot be verified. The CDR3 totals 16 residues. Germline V gives CDR1 SEHNR, CDR2 FQNEAQ (reference sequence). The CDR3 protein is CASSLASGSLSDTQYF.

The V and J genes are TRBV7-9 and TRBJ2-2. The CDR3 contains 14 residues. Germline CDR1 and CDR2: SEHNR and FQNEAQ (reference sequence). The CDR3 here is CASSLPAATGELFF.

This clonotype is deemed large by its frequency. The chain links TRBV15 to TRBJ2-1; TCRdb names TRBD2, which stays unverified in the absence of DNA. The CDR3 has 15 residues. From germline, CDR1 is LNHNV and CDR2 YYDKDF (reference sequence). The CDR3 reads CATSREGGSMDEQFF.

Its frequency marks this clonotype as medium-sized. The V and J genes are TRBV11-2 and TRBJ2-3; lacking DNA, the TRBD2 call made by TCRdb goes unchecked. Germline V gives CDR1 SGHAT, CDR2 FQNNGV. The CDR3 loop spans 16 amino acids. CDR3 residues: CASSFGYPRGTDTQYF.

This rearrangement joins TRBV21-1 to TRBJ1-5. TRBV21-1 is annotated as a pseudogene. CDR3 length: 18 amino acids. CDR3 loop: CASSKDCRGTKSNQPQHF.

The chain combines TRBV6-2 or TRBV6-3 with TRBJ2-7; absent DNA, TCRdb's TRBD2 call cannot be checked. The CDR3 runs 16 residues. Germline loops: CDR1 MNHEY, CDR2 SVGEGT. CDR3: CASSYPASGGSYEQYF.

This clonotype shows up as medium-sized by frequency. CDR3 amino acids: CASSLRGSDTQYF. This sequence joins TRBV11-3 and TRBJ2-3; lacking DNA, the TRBD1 call made by TCRdb goes unchecked. Germline V gives CDR1 SGHNT, CDR2 YENEEA. This CDR3 has 13 residues.

CDR3 in amino acids: CASSTRGGSSYEQYF. The chain is built from TRBV7-9 and TRBJ2-7; the D call from TCRdb, TRBD1, cannot be confirmed without DNA. This CDR3 contains 15 residues. Germline values: CDR1 SEHNR, CDR2 FQNEAQ (reference sequence).

This clonotype is called medium-sized based on its frequency. CDR3 protein: CASSQGPLGGIAETQYF. This rearrangement joins TRBV4-1 to TRBJ2-5; the TRBD2 assignment by TCRdb is unverifiable without DNA. The CDR3 spans 17 residues. Per the germline V gene, CDR1 is MGHRA and CDR2 is YSYEKL.

This clonotype is called medium-sized based on its frequency. The chain uses TRBV9 and TRBJ2-7; TCRdb reports TRBD1, a call that lacks DNA to check it against. Germline CDR1 reads SGDLS; CDR2 reads YYNGEE. The CDR3 contains 14 residues. The CDR3 sequence: CASSARGVSYEQYF.

This clonotype shows up as medium-sized by frequency. The rearrangement joins TRBV25-1 to TRBJ2-5. The CDR3 loop spans 11 amino acids. The germline gives CDR1 MGHDK, CDR2 SYGVNS. CDR3 sequence: CASSELGTQYF.

The chain carries TRBV7-8 and TRBJ2-1; checking the TCRdb D call of TRBD2 is not possible without DNA. Germline V gene sequence: CDR1 SGHVS, CDR2 FQNEAQ. This CDR3 has 14 residues. The CDR3 sequence is CASSGRTRSNEQFF.

Frequency places this clonotype as medium-sized (0.01 to 0.1%). The V call is TRBV7-9, the J call TRBJ1-1; lacking DNA, the TRBD1 call made by TCRdb goes unchecked. The CDR3 runs to 11 residues. CDR1 and CDR2 from the germline V gene are SEHNR and FQNEAQ (reference sequence). CDR3 region: CASSRTDPPVF.

The V gene is TRBV20-1, the J gene TRBJ1-5; TCRdb picks TRBD1, but there is no DNA to check that call. Germline V gene sequence: CDR1 DFQATT, CDR2 SNEGSKA (reference sequence). The CDR3 sequence is 13 residues long. CDR3 amino acids: CSAQGERGQPQHF.

The chain combines TRBV23-1 with TRBJ2-1; the TCRdb D gene call, TRBD2, has no DNA to confirm it. TRBV23-1 is identified as an open reading frame with a role that is uncertain. The CDR3 covers 15 residues. The CDR3 is CASSPLAGGPNEQFF.

By frequency, this clonotype is medium-sized. The chain links TRBV7-9 to TRBJ2-5; TCRdb gives TRBD1 as the D gene, but with no DNA this cannot be confirmed. Germline CDR1 reads SEHNR; CDR2 reads FQNEAQ (reference sequence). The CDR3 runs to 15 residues. The CDR3 is CASSLPSGAGETQYF.

This clonotype ranks as medium-sized (0.01 to 0.1%) in terms of frequency. This chain connects TRBV25-1 to TRBJ2-7; without DNA, the TCRdb call of TRBD1 cannot be checked. The germline gives CDR1 MGHDK, CDR2 SYGVNS. This CDR3 comprises 15 residues. The CDR3 protein is CASSGLGPRGHEQYF.

The gene calls are TRBV7-9 and TRBJ1-2. CDR3 size: 12 residues. Germline V gene lookup returns CDR1 SEHNR and CDR2 FQNEAQ (reference sequence). The CDR3 protein is CASSLADYGYTF.

V and J are TRBV7-9 and TRBJ1-6. Germline loops: CDR1 SEHNR, CDR2 FQNEAQ (reference sequence). The CDR3 totals 15 residues. The CDR3 is CASNLPGGPNSPLHF.

This clonotype is identified as medium-sized from frequency. The chain has TRBV27 and TRBJ1-5. Germline V gene sequence: CDR1 MNHEY, CDR2 SMNVEV (reference sequence). There are 17 residues in the CDR3. The CDR3: CASSLGRAGYSNQPQHF.

This clonotype is deemed medium-sized by its frequency. The chain has TRBV6-1 and TRBJ1-1; checking the TCRdb D call of TRBD1 is not possible without DNA. The CDR3 loop spans 14 amino acids. The germline V gene has CDR1 MNHNS and CDR2 SASEGT. The CDR3 loop is CASSPWTGGTEAFF.

V and J are TRBV18 and TRBJ2-3; lacking DNA, the TRBD1 call made by TCRdb goes unchecked. The CDR3 runs to 15 residues. Germline V gene sequence: CDR1 KGHSH, CDR2 LQKENI. CDR3 sequence: CASSPPAVGADTQYF.

This clonotype ranks as medium-sized in terms of frequency. This chain links TRBV12-3 or TRBV12-4 with TRBJ2-6; the TCRdb call, TRBD2, lacks DNA for checking. CDR3 length: 18 amino acids. This CDR3 reads CASSKGMGLSSGANVLTF.

This rearrangement joins TRBV6-5 to TRBJ2-1; TCRdb outputs TRBD2, but without DNA this stays unchecked. CDR1 and CDR2 from the germline V gene are MNHEY and SVGAGI. This CDR3 has 16 residues. This CDR3 is CASSYSAGGSYNEQFF.

The chain couples TRBV27 to TRBJ2-1; the D call of TRBD2 rests on TCRdb alone, since no DNA is present to check it. This CDR3 has 15 residues. Germline V gene sequence: CDR1 MNHEY, CDR2 SMNVEV (reference sequence). The CDR3 sequence is CASSLSSGNPHEQFF.